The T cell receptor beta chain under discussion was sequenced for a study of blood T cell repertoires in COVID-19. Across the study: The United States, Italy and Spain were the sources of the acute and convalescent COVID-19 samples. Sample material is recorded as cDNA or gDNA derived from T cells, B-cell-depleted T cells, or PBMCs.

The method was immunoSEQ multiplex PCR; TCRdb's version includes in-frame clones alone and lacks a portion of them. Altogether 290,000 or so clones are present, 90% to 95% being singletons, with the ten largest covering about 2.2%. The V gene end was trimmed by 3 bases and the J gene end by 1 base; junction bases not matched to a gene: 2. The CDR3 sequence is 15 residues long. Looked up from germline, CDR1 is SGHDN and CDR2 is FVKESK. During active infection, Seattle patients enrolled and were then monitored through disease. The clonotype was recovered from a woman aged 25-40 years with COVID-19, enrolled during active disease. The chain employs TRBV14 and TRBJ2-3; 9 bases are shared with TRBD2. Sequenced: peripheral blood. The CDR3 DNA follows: TGTGCCAGCAGCCACTTAGCGGGAGGCACAGATACGCAGTATTTT. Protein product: CASSHLAGGTDTQYF.